The rows below give T cell receptor beta chains drawn from one sample of a study of shared clonotypes between healthy human individuals. Here immunoSEQ multiplex PCR was the method, and the copy in TCRdb shows in-frame clones only, minus some. The top ten hold approximately 12% of the sample, which has around 510,000 clones, around 80% seen once. Sequences were obtained from PBMCs. The receptors were sampled from a woman in her thirties or forties in good health. Some clones in this sample may be carry-over from other donors' samples. CDR3s include the opening cysteine and the closing phenylalanine or tryptophan. Each record gives: CDR3 length, clone size, D gene, V gene, J gene, CDR3 protein, CDR3 DNA. A D gene is named only where the DNA matches it firmly. Size is stated for part of the rows, as once, few or many counts, or as a class when the clone is expanded.

CDR3 length: 15
clone size: .
D gene: TRBD2
V gene: TRBV5-1
J gene: TRBJ2-5
CDR3 protein: CASSDSGRARGTQYF
CDR3 DNA: TGCGCCAGCAGCGACAGCGGGAGGGCCCGGGGGACCCAGTACTTC

CDR3 length: 15
clone size: .
D gene: .
V gene: TRBV7-2
J gene: TRBJ1-2
CDR3 protein: CASSSQTGVGYGYTF
CDR3 DNA: TGTGCCAGCAGCTCTCAAACGGGAGTCGGCTATGGCTACACCTTC

CDR3 length: 17
clone size: .
D gene: .
V gene: TRBV1
J gene: TRBJ2-1
CDR3 protein: CTSSQTRLAENYNEQFF
CDR3 DNA: TGCACCAGCAGCCAAACCAGACTAGCGGAAAACTACAATGAGCAGTTCTTC

CDR3 length: 13
clone size: many
D gene: .
V gene: TRBV27
J gene: TRBJ1-2
CDR3 protein: CASSLGYPGVYTF
CDR3 DNA: TGTGCCAGCAGTTTAGGGTACCCAGGCGTCTACACCTTC

CDR3 length: 15
clone size: .
D gene: TRBD1
V gene: TRBV28
J gene: TRBJ2-5
CDR3 protein: CASRTTGANQETQYF
CDR3 DNA: TGTGCCAGCAGAACGACAGGGGCCAACCAAGAGACCCAGTACTTC

CDR3 length: 14
clone size: .
D gene: TRBD1
V gene: TRBV13
J gene: TRBJ2-7
CDR3 protein: CASRRQGERYEQYF
CDR3 DNA: TGTGCCAGCAGGAGACAGGGGGAAAGGTACGAGCAGTACTTC

CDR3 length: 15
clone size: .
D gene: TRBD1
V gene: TRBV4-3
J gene: TRBJ2-5
CDR3 protein: CASSQDRGRGETQYF
CDR3 DNA: TGCGCCAGCAGCCAAGATAGGGGCAGGGGGGAGACCCAGTACTTC

CDR3 length: 14
clone size: once
D gene: .
V gene: TRBV7-2
J gene: TRBJ2-3
CDR3 protein: CASSPARGWDTQYF
CDR3 DNA: TGTGCCAGCAGCCCAGCCCGGGGTTGGGATACGCAGTATTTT

CDR3 length: 16
clone size: .
D gene: TRBD2
V gene: TRBV10-2
J gene: TRBJ2-3
CDR3 protein: CASSGRLAESTDTQYF
CDR3 DNA: TGCGCCAGCAGTGGGAGACTAGCGGAGAGCACAGATACGCAGTATTTT

CDR3 length: 14
clone size: .
D gene: .
V gene: TRBV6-5
J gene: TRBJ2-7
CDR3 protein: CASSYSRREHEQYF
CDR3 DNA: TGTGCCAGCAGTTACTCTCGGAGGGAACACGAGCAGTACTTC

CDR3 length: 16
clone size: .
D gene: TRBD1
V gene: TRBV15
J gene: TRBJ1-5
CDR3 protein: CATSRTGDQGNQPQHF
CDR3 DNA: TGTGCCACCTCGCGGACAGGCGATCAGGGGAATCAGCCCCAGCATTTT

CDR3 length: 17
clone size: .
D gene: TRBD2
V gene: TRBV5-1
J gene: TRBJ2-2
CDR3 protein: CASSLAEWTSGTGELFF
CDR3 DNA: TGCGCCAGCAGCTTGGCCGAATGGACTAGCGGGACCGGGGAGCTGTTTTTT

CDR3 length: 14
clone size: .
D gene: .
V gene: TRBV29-1
J gene: TRBJ2-1
CDR3 protein: CSVEGHPTYNEQFF
CDR3 DNA: TGCAGCGTTGAGGGACATCCGACCTACAATGAGCAGTTCTTC

CDR3 length: 13
clone size: few
D gene: .
V gene: TRBV28
J gene: TRBJ1-1
CDR3 protein: CASSLSAIREAFF
CDR3 DNA: TGTGCCAGCAGTTTATCCGCAATCCGTGAAGCTTTCTTT

CDR3 length: 11
clone size: .
D gene: .
V gene: TRBV6-5
J gene: TRBJ1-1
CDR3 protein: CASRKQGIAFF
CDR3 DNA: TGTGCCAGCAGGAAACAGGGTATCGCTTTCTTT

CDR3 length: 15
clone size: .
D gene: .
V gene: TRBV7-8
J gene: TRBJ1-3
CDR3 protein: CASSLGNPRANTIYF
CDR3 DNA: TGTGCCAGCAGCTTAGGCAACCCAAGGGCAAACACCATATATTTT

CDR3 length: 14
clone size: many
D gene: .
V gene: TRBV7-8
J gene: TRBJ2-5
CDR3 protein: CASRRRDLEGTQYF
CDR3 DNA: TGTGCCAGCAGGCGCCGGGACCTAGAGGGGACCCAGTACTTC

CDR3 length: 14
clone size: .
D gene: .
V gene: TRBV30
J gene: TRBJ2-3
CDR3 protein: CAWRGFGTGDTQYF
CDR3 DNA: TGTGCCTGGAGGGGGTTTGGGACGGGAGATACGCAGTATTTT

CDR3 length: 13
clone size: .
D gene: .
V gene: TRBV19
J gene: TRBJ1-4
CDR3 protein: CASSRQANEKLFF
CDR3 DNA: TGTGCCAGTAGTCGCCAGGCTAATGAAAAACTGTTTTTT

CDR3 length: 14
clone size: .
D gene: .
V gene: TRBV5-1
J gene: TRBJ2-5
CDR3 protein: CASSLGHLQETQYF
CDR3 DNA: TGCGCCAGCAGCTTGGGACACCTCCAAGAGACCCAGTACTTC

CDR3 length: 15
clone size: few
D gene: TRBD1
V gene: TRBV19
J gene: TRBJ1-5
CDR3 protein: CASSISQGQLQPQHF
CDR3 DNA: TGTGCCAGTAGTATATCTCAGGGACAGTTGCAGCCCCAGCATTTT

CDR3 length: 15
clone size: .
D gene: .
V gene: TRBV9
J gene: TRBJ1-2
CDR3 protein: CASSVARGRDYGYTF
CDR3 DNA: TGTGCCAGCAGCGTAGCTCGGGGCAGAGACTATGGCTACACCTTC

CDR3 length: 11
clone size: once
D gene: .
V gene: TRBV20-1
J gene: TRBJ2-3
CDR3 protein: CSATFGDTQYF
CDR3 DNA: TGCAGTGCTACCTTCGGAGATACGCAGTATTTT

CDR3 length: 13
clone size: .
D gene: .
V gene: TRBV19
J gene: TRBJ2-1
CDR3 protein: CASSILGYNEQFF
CDR3 DNA: TGTGCCAGTAGTATACTGGGATACAATGAGCAGTTCTTC

CDR3 length: 16
clone size: .
D gene: .
V gene: TRBV5-1
J gene: TRBJ2-3
CDR3 protein: CASSFGAGISTDTQYF
CDR3 DNA: TGCGCCAGCAGCTTCGGGGCAGGCATCAGCACAGATACGCAGTATTTT

CDR3 length: 14
clone size: once
D gene: .
V gene: TRBV5-1
J gene: TRBJ1-2
CDR3 protein: CASSQGGASYGYTF
CDR3 DNA: TGCGCCAGCAGCCAGGGTGGTGCATCCTATGGCTACACCTTC

CDR3 length: 13
clone size: .
D gene: .
V gene: TRBV6-6
J gene: TRBJ2-1
CDR3 protein: CASSRGGSNEQFF
CDR3 DNA: TGTGCCAGCAGTCGGGGAGGATCCAATGAGCAGTTCTTC

CDR3 length: 15
clone size: .
D gene: TRBD1
V gene: TRBV5-1
J gene: TRBJ1-1
CDR3 protein: CASSWTGGERTEAFF
CDR3 DNA: TGCGCCAGCAGCTGGACAGGGGGAGAGCGCACTGAAGCTTTCTTT

CDR3 length: 13
clone size: .
D gene: .
V gene: TRBV5-4
J gene: TRBJ2-7
CDR3 protein: CASSSDRVGGQYF
CDR3 DNA: TGTGCCAGCAGCTCCGACAGGGTGGGAGGGCAGTACTTC

CDR3 length: 13
clone size: .
D gene: .
V gene: TRBV4-3
J gene: TRBJ1-1
CDR3 protein: CASSQLGGAEAFF
CDR3 DNA: TGCGCCAGCAGCCAACTAGGGGGAGCTGAAGCTTTCTTT

CDR3 length: 13
clone size: .
D gene: .
V gene: TRBV19
J gene: TRBJ1-1
CDR3 protein: CASSIRGNTEAFF
CDR3 DNA: TGTGCCAGTAGTATTAGAGGGAACACTGAAGCTTTCTTT

CDR3 length: 17
clone size: once
D gene: TRBD2
V gene: TRBV2
J gene: TRBJ2-7
CDR3 protein: CASGWGLAGGPIGEQYF
CDR3 DNA: TGTGCCAGCGGATGGGGACTAGCGGGAGGGCCGATTGGCGAGCAGTACTTC

CDR3 length: 18
clone size: .
D gene: TRBD2
V gene: TRBV7-3
J gene: TRBJ2-2
CDR3 protein: CASSRTQNSGRGTGELFF
CDR3 DNA: TGTGCCAGCAGCCGTACTCAAAATAGCGGGAGAGGTACCGGGGAGCTGTTTTTT

CDR3 length: 13
clone size: .
D gene: .
V gene: TRBV29-1
J gene: TRBJ1-2
CDR3 protein: CSGAIRVGYGYTF
CDR3 DNA: TGCAGCGGCGCAATCAGGGTCGGCTATGGCTACACCTTC

CDR3 length: 15
clone size: .
D gene: TRBD1
V gene: TRBV6-1
J gene: TRBJ2-7
CDR3 protein: CASSGPGTGQYEQYF
CDR3 DNA: TGTGCCAGCAGTGGCCCCGGGACAGGGCAGTACGAGCAGTACTTC

CDR3 length: 16
clone size: .
D gene: TRBD1
V gene: TRBV7-9
J gene: TRBJ2-7
CDR3 protein: CASSLGSRDRGHEQYF
CDR3 DNA: TGTGCCAGCAGCTTAGGCTCCCGGGACAGGGGCCACGAGCAGTACTTC

CDR3 length: 13
clone size: .
D gene: TRBD1
V gene: TRBV10-2
J gene: TRBJ2-3
CDR3 protein: CASRTGGTDTQYF
CDR3 DNA: TGCGCCAGCAGGACAGGGGGCACAGATACGCAGTATTTT

CDR3 length: 14
clone size: .
D gene: TRBD1
V gene: TRBV5-1
J gene: TRBJ2-1
CDR3 protein: CASSRDRGFNEQFF
CDR3 DNA: TGCGCCAGCAGTCGGGACAGGGGATTCAATGAGCAGTTCTTC

CDR3 length: 17
clone size: .
D gene: .
V gene: TRBV15
J gene: TRBJ2-7
CDR3 protein: CATSRARFLGPDYEQYF
CDR3 DNA: TGTGCCACCAGCAGAGCCCGCTTCCTAGGACCCGACTACGAGCAGTACTTC

CDR3 length: 13
clone size: few
D gene: .
V gene: TRBV18
J gene: TRBJ2-2
CDR3 protein: CASSPAATGELFF
CDR3 DNA: TGTGCCAGCTCACCAGCCGCCACCGGGGAGCTGTTTTTT

CDR3 length: 17
clone size: .
D gene: TRBD1
V gene: TRBV11-2
J gene: TRBJ2-4
CDR3 protein: CASSSPARDRAKNIQYF
CDR3 DNA: TGTGCCAGCAGCTCTCCCGCCCGGGACAGAGCCAAAAACATTCAGTACTTC

CDR3 length: 17
clone size: .
D gene: .
V gene: TRBV10-3
J gene: TRBJ2-1
CDR3 protein: CAISESEHGSGTIEQFF
CDR3 DNA: TGTGCCATCAGTGAGTCAGAGCATGGGTCGGGGACAATTGAGCAGTTCTTC

CDR3 length: 14
clone size: .
D gene: .
V gene: TRBV6-4
J gene: TRBJ1-6
CDR3 protein: CASSDQGDNSPLHF
CDR3 DNA: TGTGCCAGCAGTGACCAGGGAGACAATTCACCCCTCCACTTT

CDR3 length: 15
clone size: once
D gene: .
V gene: TRBV25-1
J gene: TRBJ2-7
CDR3 protein: CASSPVGGGKSEQYF
CDR3 DNA: TGTGCCAGCAGCCCAGTGGGGGGGGGCAAGAGCGAGCAGTACTTC

CDR3 length: 15
clone size: .
D gene: .
V gene: TRBV4-2
J gene: TRBJ1-4
CDR3 protein: CASSQEGGTNEKLFF
CDR3 DNA: TGTGCCAGCAGCCAAGAAGGGGGAACTAATGAAAAACTGTTTTTT

CDR3 length: 15
clone size: .
D gene: .
V gene: TRBV4-2
J gene: TRBJ2-3
CDR3 protein: CASSQERGYSDTQYF
CDR3 DNA: TGTGCCAGCAGCCAAGAAAGGGGCTATTCAGATACGCAGTATTTT

CDR3 length: 15
clone size: once
D gene: .
V gene: TRBV10-3
J gene: TRBJ2-7
CDR3 protein: CAISPRSSWNYEQYF
CDR3 DNA: TGTGCCATCAGCCCCCGGAGCTCCTGGAACTACGAGCAGTACTTC

CDR3 length: 13
clone size: .
D gene: .
V gene: TRBV7-9
J gene: TRBJ1-1
CDR3 protein: CASSLGLGGTAFF
CDR3 DNA: TGTGCCAGCAGCTTAGGGTTGGGGGGCACAGCTTTCTTT

CDR3 length: 13
clone size: .
D gene: .
V gene: TRBV4-2
J gene: TRBJ2-1
CDR3 protein: CASSRGRDNEQFF
CDR3 DNA: TGTGCCAGCAGCCGGGGGCGTGACAATGAGCAGTTCTTC

CDR3 length: 14
clone size: .
D gene: .
V gene: TRBV7-6
J gene: TRBJ2-7
CDR3 protein: CASSGPNRVHEQYF
CDR3 DNA: TGTGCCAGCAGCGGACCGAACAGGGTCCACGAGCAGTACTTC

CDR3 length: 12
clone size: .
D gene: .
V gene: TRBV28
J gene: TRBJ2-7
CDR3 protein: CATVGGPREQYF
CDR3 DNA: TGTGCCACAGTTGGAGGCCCACGCGAGCAGTACTTC

CDR3 length: 16
clone size: .
D gene: .
V gene: TRBV11-2
J gene: TRBJ1-2
CDR3 protein: CASSSLDGGGDYGYTF
CDR3 DNA: TGTGCCAGCAGCTCCCTCGACGGGGGCGGGGACTATGGCTACACCTTC

CDR3 length: 12
clone size: .
D gene: .
V gene: TRBV27
J gene: TRBJ2-1
CDR3 protein: CASSSTINEQFF
CDR3 DNA: TGTGCCAGCAGCTCCACTATAAATGAGCAGTTCTTC

CDR3 length: 17
clone size: .
D gene: .
V gene: TRBV9
J gene: TRBJ1-2
CDR3 protein: CASSAGHREESNYGYTF
CDR3 DNA: TGTGCCAGCAGCGCCGGCCACAGGGAAGAGTCTAACTATGGCTACACCTTC

CDR3 length: 14
clone size: .
D gene: .
V gene: TRBV15
J gene: TRBJ2-5
CDR3 protein: CATSTRAGSETQYF
CDR3 DNA: TGTGCCACCAGCACCCGGGCGGGTTCGGAGACCCAGTACTTC